Shown below are 11 T cell receptor beta chains from a single sample sequenced in a study of blood T cell repertoires in COVID-19. Clones were sequenced by immunoSEQ multiplex PCR, and TCRdb holds only the in-frame ones, with some missing. The sample has approximately 200,000 clones, roughly four fifths seen once. Material: peripheral blood. The receptors come from an elderly woman with COVID-19, enrolled during active disease.

CDR3 region: CASSLDLGPKPQETQYF. The CDR3 nucleotides read TGTGCCAGCAGCTTGGACCTGGGGCCGAAGCCTCAAGAGACCCAGTACTTC. The chain has TRBV5-6 and TRBJ2-5, with TRBD1 as a possible D gene (5 bases). This CDR3 is built from 17 residues. CDR1 and CDR2 (germline): SGHDT, YYEEEE. Trimming removed 0 bases at V and 2 bases at J, with 17 bases between.

This chain connects TRBV9 to TRBJ1-1; D gene ambiguous. Germline-derived CDR1 and CDR2 are SGDLS and YYNGEE. The CDR3 runs to 14 residues. The V end was cut by 6 bases, the J end by 0 bases, with 12 bases between. CDR3 DNA sequence: TGTGCCAGCAACGAAAGAGGGATGAACACTGAAGCTTTCTTT. It encodes CASNERGMNTEAFF.

The CDR3 sequence: CASSLPGHYGYTF. The CDR3 DNA sequence: TGTGCCAGCAGTTTACCAGGGCACTATGGCTACACCTTC. The chain carries TRBV25-1 and TRBJ1-2; TRBD1 might be the D (5 bases). Trimming took off 5 bases at V and 3 bases at J, with 10 bases between the two ends. Per germline, CDR1 MGHDK and CDR2 SYGVNS. This CDR3 spans 13 amino acids.

Concerning this clone: The same CDR3 is also encoded by other DNA sequences in this sample. The genes are TRBV5-1 and TRBJ2-7, with a possible D match to TRBD1 (5 bases). This CDR3 region has 15 residues. With 0 bases removed from V and 0 bases from J, the gap between germline ends came to 10 bases. Germline CDR1 and CDR2: SGHRS and YFSETQ. The CDR3 is CASSLGQTSSYEQYF. The CDR3 DNA sequence: TGCGCCAGCAGCTTGGGACAGACCAGCTCCTACGAGCAGTACTTC.

V and J are TRBV28 and TRBJ2-3; D may be TRBD2 (6 bases). The V gene lost 6 bases and the J gene lost 5 bases, with 15 bases spanning the gap. The CDR3 is 14 residues long. Germline values: CDR1 MDHEN, CDR2 SYDVKM. The CDR3 nucleotides read TGTGCCAGCAGGAAAGCGGGTTTGGAAGATACGCAGTATTTT. Its protein is CASRKAGLEDTQYF. The complete variable domain, with remaining parts taken from reference TRBV28 and TRBJ2-3, reads DVKVTQSSRYLVKRTGEKVFLECVQDMDHENMFWYRQDPGLGLRLIYFSYDVKMKEKGDIPEGYSVSREKKERFSLILESASTNQTSMYLCASRKAGLEDTQYFGPGTRLTVL.

The rearrangement joins TRBV29-1 to TRBJ1-1; 8 positions agree with TRBD1. The CDR3 has 13 amino acids. Germline trimming cut 4 bases from V and 1 base from J; bases unmatched to any gene: 2. CDR1 and CDR2 from the germline V gene are SQVTM and ANQGSEA. The CDR3 is CSVVGQANTEAFF. The CDR3 coding sequence is TGCAGCGTTGTGGGACAGGCGAACACTGAAGCTTTCTTT.

The CDR3 coding sequence is TGTGCCAGCAGCTTAGCGGGAAGGGGTGAAGGCTACACCTTC. Protein product: CASSLAGRGEGYTF. The rearrangement joins TRBV7-2 to TRBJ1-2, with D perhaps matching TRBD1 (5 bases). This CDR3 region has 14 residues. V was shortened by 0 bases and J by 8 bases, with 13 bases between the two germline ends. Germline V gene sequence: CDR1 SGHTA, CDR2 FQGNSA. Combining the CDR3 with reference TRBV7-2 and TRBJ1-2 gives the whole variable domain GAGVSQSPSNKVTEKGKDVELRCDPISGHTALYWYRQSLGQGLEFLIYFQGNSAPDKSGLPSDRFSAERTGGSVSTLTIQRTQQEDSAVYLCASSLAGRGEGYTFGSGTRLTVV.

The V call is TRBV5-1, the J call TRBJ2-2; the D gene is possibly TRBD1 (5 bases). Germline V CDR1 and CDR2: SGHRS, YFSETQ. The CDR3 is 15 residues long. V was cut by 4 bases and J by 0 bases, with 10 bases left in between. The CDR3, as DNA: TGCGCCAGCAGCGACGACAGAACGAACACCGGGGAGCTGTTTTTT. Translated, it gives CASSDDRTNTGELFF.

J is TRBJ1-3 and V is TRBV5-4; D not certain. Germline assignment: CDR1 SGHNT and CDR2 YYREEE (reference sequence). V was clipped by 0 bases and J by 2 bases, with 6 bases between them. The length of the CDR3 is 14 residues. Written as DNA, the CDR3 is TGTGCCAGCAGCTTGGGGGGAGCTGGAAACACCATATATTTT. The encoded protein is CASSLGGAGNTIYF.

The rearrangement links TRBV7-8 to TRBJ1-4, with TRBD1 matching 7 bases. Germline V gives CDR1 SGHVS, CDR2 FQNEAQ. After removal of 5 bases from V and 8 bases from J, the junction contained 11 bases not matched to a gene. The CDR3 is 15 residues long. CDR3 sequence reads: CASSISTGIGEKLFF. The CDR3 DNA follows: TGTGCCAGCAGCATCTCGACAGGGATCGGGGAAAAACTGTTTTTT.

The V gene is TRBV11-2, the J gene TRBJ2-5; D is unresolved. Germline V gene data show CDR1 as SGHAT and CDR2 as FQNNGV. Trimming removed 1 base from V and 3 bases from J, with 15 bases in between. This CDR3 contains 16 residues. This CDR3 reads CASSLGVAARKETQYF. The CDR3 DNA sequence: TGTGCCAGCAGCTTAGGGGTGGCGGCCCGAAAAGAGACCCAGTACTTC.